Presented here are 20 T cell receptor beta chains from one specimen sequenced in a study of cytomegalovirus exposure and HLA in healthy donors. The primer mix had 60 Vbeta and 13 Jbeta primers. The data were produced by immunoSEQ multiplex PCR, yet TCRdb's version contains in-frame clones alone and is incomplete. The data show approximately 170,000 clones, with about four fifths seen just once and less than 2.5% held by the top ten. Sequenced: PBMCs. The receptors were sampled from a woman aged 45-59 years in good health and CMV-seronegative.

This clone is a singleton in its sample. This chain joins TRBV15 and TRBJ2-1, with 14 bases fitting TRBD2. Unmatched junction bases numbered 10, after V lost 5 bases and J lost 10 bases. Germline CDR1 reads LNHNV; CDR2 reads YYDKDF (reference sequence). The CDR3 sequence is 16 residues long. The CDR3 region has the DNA TGTGCCACCAGCCCGCGACTAGCGGGGGGGATTGGGGAGCAGTTCTTC. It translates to CATSPRLAGGIGEQFF.

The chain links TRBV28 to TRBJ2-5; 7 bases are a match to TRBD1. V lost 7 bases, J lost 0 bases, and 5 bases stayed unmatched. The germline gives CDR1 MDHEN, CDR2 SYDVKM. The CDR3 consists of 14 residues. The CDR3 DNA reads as TGTGCCAGCACCGTTACAGGGGACCAAGAGACCCAGTACTTC. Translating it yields CASTVTGDQETQYF. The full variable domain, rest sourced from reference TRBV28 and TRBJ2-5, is DVKVTQSSRYLVKRTGEKVFLECVQDMDHENMFWYRQDPGLGLRLIYFSYDVKMKEKGDIPEGYSVSREKKERFSLILESASTNQTSMYLCASTVTGDQETQYFGPGTRLLVL.

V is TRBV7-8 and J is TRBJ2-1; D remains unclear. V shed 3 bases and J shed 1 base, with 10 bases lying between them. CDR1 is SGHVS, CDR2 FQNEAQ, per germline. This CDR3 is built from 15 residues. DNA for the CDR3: TGTGCCAGCAGCTTCACCCAGAATTCCTACAATGAGCAGTTCTTC. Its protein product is CASSFTQNSYNEQFF.

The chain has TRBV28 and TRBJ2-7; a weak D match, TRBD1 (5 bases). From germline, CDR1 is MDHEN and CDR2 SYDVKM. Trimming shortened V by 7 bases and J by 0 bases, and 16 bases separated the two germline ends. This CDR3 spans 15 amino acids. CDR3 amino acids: CASTNQGWDSYEQYF. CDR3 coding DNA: TGTGCCAGCACCAATCAGGGCTGGGACTCCTACGAGCAGTACTTC. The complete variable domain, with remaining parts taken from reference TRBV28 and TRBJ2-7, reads DVKVTQSSRYLVKRTGEKVFLECVQDMDHENMFWYRQDPGLGLRLIYFSYDVKMKEKGDIPEGYSVSREKKERFSLILESASTNQTSMYLCASTNQGWDSYEQYFGPGTRLTVT.

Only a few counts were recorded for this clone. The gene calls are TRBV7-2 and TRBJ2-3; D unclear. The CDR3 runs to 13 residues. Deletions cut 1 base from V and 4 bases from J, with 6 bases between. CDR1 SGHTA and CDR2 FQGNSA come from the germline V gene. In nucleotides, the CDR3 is TGTGCCAGCAGCTTAGGGCCGCCAGATACGCAGTATTTT. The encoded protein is CASSLGPPDTQYF.

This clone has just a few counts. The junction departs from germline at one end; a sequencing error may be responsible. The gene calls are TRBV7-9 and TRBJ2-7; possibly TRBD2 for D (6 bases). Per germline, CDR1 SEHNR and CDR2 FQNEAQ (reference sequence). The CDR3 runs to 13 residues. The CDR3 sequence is CSSSLGGFGEQYF. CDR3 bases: TGTTCCAGCAGCTTAGGAGGGTTCGGAGAGCAGTACTTC.

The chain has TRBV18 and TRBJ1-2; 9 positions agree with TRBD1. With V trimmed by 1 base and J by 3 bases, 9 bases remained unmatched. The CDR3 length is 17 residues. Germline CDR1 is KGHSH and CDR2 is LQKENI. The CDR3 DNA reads TGTGCCAGCTCACCACTATCCAAGGGACAGGGCGACTATGGCTACACCTTC. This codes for CASSPLSKGQGDYGYTF.

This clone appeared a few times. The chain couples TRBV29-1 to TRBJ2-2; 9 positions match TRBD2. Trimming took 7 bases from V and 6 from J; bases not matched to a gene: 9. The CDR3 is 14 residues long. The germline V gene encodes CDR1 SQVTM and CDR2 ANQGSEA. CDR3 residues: CSARRASGAGELFF. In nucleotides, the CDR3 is TGCAGCGCCCGGAGGGCTAGCGGGGCCGGGGAGCTGTTTTTT.

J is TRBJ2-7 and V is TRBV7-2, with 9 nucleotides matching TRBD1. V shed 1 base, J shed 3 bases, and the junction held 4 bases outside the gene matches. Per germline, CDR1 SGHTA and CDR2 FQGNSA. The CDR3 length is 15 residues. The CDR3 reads CASSLGTGGFYEQYF. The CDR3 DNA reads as TGTGCCAGCAGCTTAGGAACAGGGGGCTTCTACGAGCAGTACTTC. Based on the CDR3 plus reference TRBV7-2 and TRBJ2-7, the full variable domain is GAGVSQSPSNKVTEKGKDVELRCDPISGHTALYWYRQSLGQGLEFLIYFQGNSAPDKSGLPSDRFSAERTGGSVSTLTIQRTQQEDSAVYLCASSLGTGGFYEQYFGPGTRLTVT.

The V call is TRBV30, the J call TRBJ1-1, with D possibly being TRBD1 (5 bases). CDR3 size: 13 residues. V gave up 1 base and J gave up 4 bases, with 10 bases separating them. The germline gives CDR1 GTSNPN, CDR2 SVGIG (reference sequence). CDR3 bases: TGTGCCTGGAGTGGATCAGGGTTCACTGAAGCTTTCTTT. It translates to CAWSGSGFTEAFF.

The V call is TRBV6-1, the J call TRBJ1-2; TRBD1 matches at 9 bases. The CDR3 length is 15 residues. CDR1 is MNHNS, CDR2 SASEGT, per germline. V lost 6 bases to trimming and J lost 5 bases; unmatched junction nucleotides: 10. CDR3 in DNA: TGTGCCAGCAGAGATACAGGGGGCGGAGGGTATGGCTACACCTTC. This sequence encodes CASRDTGGGGYGYTF.

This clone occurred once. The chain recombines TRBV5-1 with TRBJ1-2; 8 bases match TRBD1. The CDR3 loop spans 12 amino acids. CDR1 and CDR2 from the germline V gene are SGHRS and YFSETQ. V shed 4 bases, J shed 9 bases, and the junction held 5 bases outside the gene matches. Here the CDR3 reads CASSPGQASYTF. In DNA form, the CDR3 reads TGCGCCAGCAGCCCGGGACAGGCCAGCTACACCTTC.

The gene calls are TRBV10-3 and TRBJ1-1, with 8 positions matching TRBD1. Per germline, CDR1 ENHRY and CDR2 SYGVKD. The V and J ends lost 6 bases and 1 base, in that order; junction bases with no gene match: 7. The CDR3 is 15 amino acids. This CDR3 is CAISLTQGGNTEAFF. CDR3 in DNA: TGTGCCATCAGCCTCACACAGGGGGGGAACACTGAAGCTTTCTTT.

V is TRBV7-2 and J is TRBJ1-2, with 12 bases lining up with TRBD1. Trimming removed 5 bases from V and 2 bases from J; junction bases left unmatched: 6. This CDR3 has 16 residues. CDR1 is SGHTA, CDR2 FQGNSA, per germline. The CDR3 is CASSPGTGGRNYGYTF. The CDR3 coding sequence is TGTGCCAGCAGCCCAGGGACAGGGGGCAGGAACTATGGCTACACCTTC.

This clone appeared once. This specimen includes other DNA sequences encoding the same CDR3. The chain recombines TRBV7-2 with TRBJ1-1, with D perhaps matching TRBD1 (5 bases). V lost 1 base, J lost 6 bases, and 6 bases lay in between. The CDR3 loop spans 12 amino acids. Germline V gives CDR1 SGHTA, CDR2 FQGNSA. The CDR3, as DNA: TGTGCCAGCAGCTTAGTCAGGGCTGAAGCTTTCTTT. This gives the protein CASSLVRAEAFF. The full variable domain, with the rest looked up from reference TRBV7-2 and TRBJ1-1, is GAGVSQSPSNKVTEKGKDVELRCDPISGHTALYWYRQSLGQGLEFLIYFQGNSAPDKSGLPSDRFSAERTGGSVSTLTIQRTQQEDSAVYLCASSLVRAEAFFGQGTRLTVV.

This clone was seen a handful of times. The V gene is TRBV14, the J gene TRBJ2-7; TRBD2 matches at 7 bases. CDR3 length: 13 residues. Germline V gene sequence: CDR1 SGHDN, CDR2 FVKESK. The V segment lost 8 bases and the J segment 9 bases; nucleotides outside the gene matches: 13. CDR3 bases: TGTGCCAGCGGGAGGGGATCGGCCCACGCGCAGTACTTC. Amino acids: CASGRGSAHAQYF.

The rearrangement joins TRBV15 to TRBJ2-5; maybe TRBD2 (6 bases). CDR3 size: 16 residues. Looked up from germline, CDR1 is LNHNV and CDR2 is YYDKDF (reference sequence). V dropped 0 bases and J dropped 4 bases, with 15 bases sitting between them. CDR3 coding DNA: TGTGCCACCAGCAGAGAAGGGCAGGGAGGTGGAGAGACCCAGTACTTC. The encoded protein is CATSREGQGGGETQYF.

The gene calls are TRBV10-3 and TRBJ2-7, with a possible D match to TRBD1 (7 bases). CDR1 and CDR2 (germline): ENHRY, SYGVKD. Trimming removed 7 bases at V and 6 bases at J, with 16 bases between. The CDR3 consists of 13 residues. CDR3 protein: CAIMVEGAFEQYF. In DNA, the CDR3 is TGTGCCATCATGGTGGAGGGGGCCTTCGAGCAGTACTTC.

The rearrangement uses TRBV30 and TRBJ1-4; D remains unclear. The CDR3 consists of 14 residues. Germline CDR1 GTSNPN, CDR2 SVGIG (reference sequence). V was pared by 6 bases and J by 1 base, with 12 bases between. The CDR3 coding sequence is TGTGCCTGTGGGGAGATCCTAACTAATGAAAAACTGTTTTTT. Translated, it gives CACGEILTNEKLFF. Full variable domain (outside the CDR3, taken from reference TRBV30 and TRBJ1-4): SQTIHQWPATLVQPVGSPLSLECTVEGTSNPNLYWYRQAAGRGLQLLFYSVGIGQISSEVPQNLSASRPQDRQFILSSKKLLLSDSGFYLCACGEILTNEKLFFGSGTQLSVL.

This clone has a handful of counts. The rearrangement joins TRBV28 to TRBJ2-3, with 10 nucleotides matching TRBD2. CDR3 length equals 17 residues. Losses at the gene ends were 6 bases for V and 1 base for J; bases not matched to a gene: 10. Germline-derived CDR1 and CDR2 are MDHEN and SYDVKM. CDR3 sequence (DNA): TGTGCCAGCAGCACTGGGGCTAGCGGGAGAGGCACAGATACGCAGTATTTT. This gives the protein CASSTGASGRGTDTQYF.